This T cell receptor (beta chain) was profiled in a study of T cells after yellow fever vaccination. Study-wide background: SMART-Seq v4 Ultra Low Input prepared the low-cell-number fractions.

This clonotype was counted only a few times. Its antigen remains unidentified. For TCR, cDNA came from 5'RACE template switching, which added a universal primer site and UMIs. TCRdb used MiXCR to reprocess the 5' RACE reads, holding one entry per CDR3 protein. This repertoire shows under 250,000 distinct CDR3 sequences, 6.9% found once; its top ten account for 0.65% to 0.9%. Study findings and constraints: Some clonotypes, a small share, were shared between CD4 and CD8 compartments. Once the booster was given, most primary-vaccination clones reappeared, at around 95% for CD4 and 88% for CD8.

The V and J ends lost 0 bases and 7 bases, in that order; junction bases with no gene match: 6. CDR1 is SGDLS, CDR2 YYNGEE, per germline. This CDR3 has 15 amino acids. The chain recombines TRBV9 with TRBJ2-4; 8 bases are a match to TRBD2. The specimen was CD4+ T cells sorted from PBMCs, collected 15 days after the yellow fever booster vaccination. This sequence was found in a man under 40 who received the YFV17D yellow fever vaccine. The CDR3 bases are TGTGCCAGCAGCGTAGTTCCGGGAGGGCCCAACATTCAGTACTTC. Translation gives CASSVVPGGPNIQYF.